Presented here are 19 T cell receptor beta chains from one specimen sequenced in a study of T cells in localized non-small cell lung cancer. Repertoires were generated with immunoSEQ multiplex PCR, while TCRdb's copy carries only in-frame clones and drops some. The sample holds thousands of clones, less than 85% seen once. The sample consisted of PBMCs, taken before any cancer treatment. The origin of the receptors is a woman aged 40 to 75 with stage II lung adenocarcinoma.

The genes are TRBV29-1 and TRBJ1-1; D remains unclear. The CDR3 loop spans 15 amino acids. The germline V gene has CDR1 SQVTM and CDR2 ANQGSEA. The CDR3 DNA is TGCAGAGAAGGGAGGTGGATAGGCTGGAACACTGAAGCTTTCTTT. Its translation: CREGRWIGWNTEAFF.

The chain has TRBV27 and TRBJ2-7; the D is unclear. Deletions cut 0 bases from V and 5 bases from J, with 11 bases between. Germline V gene lookup returns CDR1 MNHEY and CDR2 SMNVEV (reference sequence). This CDR3 contains 14 residues. The CDR3 sequence: CASSLSPGSHEQYF. In nucleotides, the CDR3 is TGTGCCAGCAGTTTATCTCCGGGTAGCCACGAGCAGTACTTC.

The V gene is TRBV11-3, the J gene TRBJ2-2; D remains ambiguous. V was clipped by 5 bases and J by 6 bases, with 10 bases between them. The V gene's germline CDR1 is SGHNT and CDR2 YENEEA. The CDR3 is 13 residues long. The CDR3 DNA reads TGTGCCAGCAGCCTAAGAGATCCCGGGGAGCTGTTTTTT. It encodes CASSLRDPGELFF. The complete variable domain, with remaining parts taken from reference TRBV11-3 and TRBJ2-2, reads EAGVVQSPRYKIIEKKQPVAFWCNPISGHNTLYWYLQNLGQGPELLIRYENEEAVDDSQLPKDRFSAERLKGVDSTLKIQPAELGDSAVYLCASSLRDPGELFFGEGSRLTVL.

The chain combines TRBV30 with TRBJ2-7; 7 bases are a match to TRBD1. The CDR3 covers 15 residues. CDR1 is GTSNPN and CDR2 is SVGIG in the germline V gene (reference sequence). Trimming took 3 bases from V and 2 from J; bases not matched to a gene: 10. CDR3 protein: CAWRATDRSPYEQYF. CDR3 DNA: TGTGCCTGGAGGGCTACGGACAGGAGCCCCTACGAGCAGTACTTC. Based on the CDR3 plus reference TRBV30 and TRBJ2-7, the full variable domain is SQTIHQWPATLVQPVGSPLSLECTVEGTSNPNLYWYRQAAGRGLQLLFYSVGIGQISSEVPQNLSASRPQDRQFILSSKKLLLSDSGFYLCAWRATDRSPYEQYFGPGTRLTVT.

The V call is TRBV30, the J call TRBJ2-1, with unresolved D. Trimming pared 2 bases from V and 7 bases from J, leaving 6 bases between. Germline CDR1 and CDR2: GTSNPN and SVGIG (reference sequence). The CDR3 covers 11 residues. CDR3 protein: CAWSTLNEQFF. In nucleotides, the CDR3 is TGTGCCTGGAGTACATTAAATGAGCAGTTCTTC.

This clone showed up just once. V usage is TRBV28 and J usage is TRBJ1-1; 7 bases are shared with TRBD1. This CDR3 contains 15 residues. Germline-derived CDR1 and CDR2 are MDHEN and SYDVKM. With 1 base clipped from V and 1 base from J, the junction kept 3 bases outside the gene matches. Here the CDR3 DNA reads TGTGCCAGCAGTTTATCGGACAGGCCGAACACTGAAGCTTTCTTT. It yields the protein CASSLSDRPNTEAFF.

The CDR3 DNA is TGTGCCAGCAGCTCCACGGCAAGTGGAGAGACCCAGTACTTC. Encoded protein: CASSSTASGETQYF. The V call is TRBV7-2, the J call TRBJ2-5; D remains ambiguous. From germline, CDR1 is SGHTA and CDR2 FQGNSA. This CDR3 spans 14 amino acids. Trimming stripped 4 bases from V and 4 bases from J, with 13 bases between. The full variable domain, its missing parts supplied by reference TRBV7-2 and TRBJ2-5, is GAGVSQSPSNKVTEKGKDVELRCDPISGHTALYWYRQSLGQGLEFLIYFQGNSAPDKSGLPSDRFSAERTGGSVSTLTIQRTQQEDSAVYLCASSSTASGETQYFGPGTRLLVL.

CDR3 DNA sequence: TGTGCCAGCAGCGTTGAAGCGGTGAGCTCCTACAATGAGCAGTTCTTC. Its protein product is CASSVEAVSSYNEQFF. The chain carries TRBV9 and TRBJ2-1; D perhaps matches TRBD2 (5 bases). Germline V gene data show CDR1 as SGDLS and CDR2 as YYNGEE. This CDR3 has 16 residues. V was cut by 2 bases and J by 0 bases, with 12 bases left in between.

The chain combines TRBV5-4 with TRBJ2-7, with 7 bases that match TRBD1. Germline CDR1 and CDR2: SGHNT and YYREEE (reference sequence). J was trimmed by 6 bases and V by 3 bases; bases with no gene match: 3. The CDR3 has 12 residues. The CDR3 sequence is CASSSSGGEQYF. The CDR3 DNA reads TGTGCCAGCAGCTCGTCAGGGGGCGAGCAGTACTTC. The whole variable domain, remainder taken from reference TRBV5-4 and TRBJ2-7, is ETGVTQSPTHLIKTRGQQVTLRCSSQSGHNTVSWYQQALGQGPQFIFQYYREEENGRGNFPPRFSGLQFPNYSSELNVNALELDDSALYLCASSSSGGEQYFGPGTRLTVT.

The rearrangement joins TRBV7-2 to TRBJ2-5, with D hard to call. The CDR3 has 14 residues. V dropped 0 bases and J dropped 2 bases, with 7 bases sitting between them. CDR1 is SGHTA and CDR2 is FQGNSA in the germline V gene. CDR3 DNA: TGTGCCAGCAGCTTAGCGATAGGGCAAGAGACCCAGTACTTC. Its protein product is CASSLAIGQETQYF.

The gene calls are TRBV28 and TRBJ1-1; D uncertain. In germline, CDR1 is MDHEN, CDR2 SYDVKM. CDR3 length equals 15 residues. V dropped 8 bases and J dropped 6 bases, with 22 bases sitting between them. The CDR3 coding sequence is TGTGCCAGCGGCCCCACCACACGGGGATTCTCTGAAGCTTTCTTT. This translates into CASGPTTRGFSEAFF.

This clone was counted between two and nine times. The chain couples TRBV7-3 to TRBJ1-1, with D tentatively TRBD1 (5 bases). This CDR3 is 12 amino acids long. Trimming stripped 4 bases from V and 9 bases from J, with 12 bases between. Germline V gene lookup returns CDR1 SGHTA and CDR2 FQGTGA. The DNA of the CDR3 is TGTGCCAGCAGCTCCGGGGGGACTCAAGCTTTCTTT. Protein: CASSSGGTQAFF.

The rearrangement links TRBV27 to TRBJ1-3; D might be TRBD1 (6 bases). The V gene lost 3 bases and the J gene lost 0 bases, with 15 bases spanning the gap. Germline V gives CDR1 MNHEY, CDR2 SMNVEV (reference sequence). This CDR3 has 17 amino acids. The CDR3 DNA reads TGTGCCAGCAGTTTGGGGACACCTGGACTCTCTGGAAACACCATATATTTT. The encoded protein is CASSLGTPGLSGNTIYF.

A few counts support this clone. The chain has TRBV6-4 and TRBJ2-2; D gene unclear. Per the germline V gene, CDR1 is MRHNA and CDR2 is SNTAGT. The CDR3 spans 13 residues. The V end was cut by 0 bases, the J end by 4 bases, with 3 bases between. CDR3 sequence (DNA): TGTGCCAGCAGTGACTCGGGCACCGGGGAGCTGTTTTTT. Translation: CASSDSGTGELFF.

The gene calls are TRBV11-2 and TRBJ2-7; no clear D. Germline-derived CDR1 and CDR2 are SGHAT and FQNNGV. Trimming cost V 1 base and J 6 bases, with 7 bases left between them. The CDR3 consists of 12 residues. As DNA, the CDR3 is TGTGCCAGCAGCTTAGCAGTCCCCGAGCAGTACTTC. Translating gives CASSLAVPEQYF. Drawing the rest from reference TRBV11-2 and TRBJ2-7, the complete variable domain is EAGVAQSPRYKIIEKRQSVAFWCNPISGHATLYWYQQILGQGPKLLIQFQNNGVVDDSQLPKDRFSAERLKGVDSTLKIQPAKLEDSAVYLCASSLAVPEQYFGPGTRLTVT.

The V and J genes are TRBV14 and TRBJ2-2; D unclear. The CDR3 spans 12 residues. The V gene's germline CDR1 is SGHDN and CDR2 FVKESK. V dropped 3 bases and J dropped 7 bases, with 6 bases sitting between them. In DNA, the CDR3 is TGTGCCAGCAGCCACGCCGACGGGGAGCTGTTTTTT. The encoded protein is CASSHADGELFF.

The rearrangement uses TRBV11-2 and TRBJ1-5; no clear D gene. The CDR3 runs to 14 residues. Germline CDR1 reads SGHAT; CDR2 reads FQNNGV. V lost 0 bases, J lost 0 bases, and 3 bases lay in between. CDR3 protein: CASSLEVSNQPQHF. The CDR3 region has the DNA TGTGCCAGCAGCTTAGAGGTTAGCAATCAGCCCCAGCATTTT.

V gene TRBV7-8 combines with J gene TRBJ1-1, with D hard to call. Germline CDR1 is SGHVS and CDR2 is FQNEAQ. V lost 8 bases to trimming and J lost 5 bases, with 18 bases between them. The CDR3 loop spans 14 amino acids. The DNA of the CDR3 is TGTGCCAGCGTTACCAGCCCGGGAGGGACTGAAGCTTTCTTT. Protein sequence: CASVTSPGGTEAFF.

The gene calls are TRBV7-2 and TRBJ1-2, with D possibly TRBD1 on 5 matching bases. CDR3 size: 14 residues. Between the trimmed V and J ends, which lost 1 base and 7 bases, there was a span of 13 bases. CDR1 is SGHTA, CDR2 FQGNSA, per germline. The CDR3 DNA reads as TGTGCCAGCAGCTTAGATCCGACAGAGAGTGGCTACACCTTC. Translated, it gives CASSLDPTESGYTF.